The rows below give T cell receptor beta chains drawn from one sample of a study of blood T cell repertoires in COVID-19. The repertoire was sequenced with immunoSEQ multiplex PCR; TCRdb's copy has only in-frame clones and lacks some. Of tens of thousands of clones in the sample, around 88% were seen once. Sequencing input: peripheral blood. These receptors were obtained from a human donor in a cohort sampled during active COVID-19. Each CDR3 is given with its conserved first and last residue. A D gene is named only where the DNA matches it firmly. Clone size is given for some rows only: seen once, a few or many times, or a class if the clone is expanded.

D	size	V	J	DNA	CDR3
TRBD2	-	TRBV7-2	TRBJ2-3	TGTGCCAGCAGCTTAGTTGGGGGGACTAGCAGCACAGATACGCAGTATTTT	CASSLVGGTSSTDTQYF
-	-	TRBV29-1	TRBJ2-5	TGCAGCGCCGAGGAGGGAATCCAAGAGACCCAGTACTTC	CSAEEGIQETQYF
TRBD1	-	TRBV18	TRBJ1-3	TGTGCCAGCTCACTTCCGGGACAGGGTATTGGAAACACCATATATTTT	CASSLPGQGIGNTIYF
TRBD1	-	TRBV5-5	TRBJ2-1	TGTGCCAGCAGCATGGCGACAGGGGTCTACAATGAGCAGTTCTTC	CASSMATGVYNEQFF
TRBD2	-	TRBV2	TRBJ2-5	TGTGCCAGCAGTCGACTAGCGGGGGGCAACCAAGAGACCCAGTACTTC	CASSRLAGGNQETQYF
TRBD2	-	TRBV4-1	TRBJ2-3	TGCGCCAGCAGCCAAGATGGGGGGGGTGGCACAGATACGCAGTATTTT	CASSQDGGGGTDTQYF
-	-	TRBV4-1	TRBJ1-4	TGCGCCAGCAGCCAAGAGGGGCGAAAACTGTTTTTT	CASSQEGRKLFF
TRBD2	-	TRBV5-1	TRBJ2-1	TGCGCCAGCACCTCAGTGGGCCTAGCGGGAGGGGGTCATGAGCAGTTCTTC	CASTSVGLAGGGHEQFF
-	-	TRBV6-1	TRBJ1-2	TGTGCCAGCAGTGAAGCGTTCGCGGATGGCTACACCTTC	CASSEAFADGYTF
-	-	TRBV28	TRBJ2-2	TGTGCCAGCTCGCCCCCCCCGAGGGTCGGGGAGCTGTTTTTT	CASSPPPRVGELFF
-	-	TRBV28	TRBJ2-7	TGTGCCAGCCTCGGGGGTTACGAGCAGTACTTC	CASLGGYEQYF
-	-	TRBV4-3	TRBJ1-1	TGCGCCAGCAGCCAAGATGTCGGCAGGGGATTCCCTGAAGCTTTCTTT	CASSQDVGRGFPEAFF
TRBD1	-	TRBV27	TRBJ1-1	TGTGCCAGCAGTCCACGACAGGGGATGAACACTGAAGCTTTCTTT	CASSPRQGMNTEAFF
TRBD1	-	TRBV7-2	TRBJ2-2	TGTGCCAGCAGCTTAGGGGGCAGGGGGCAAAACACCGGGGAGCTGTTTTTT	CASSLGGRGQNTGELFF
-	-	TRBV7-9	TRBJ2-2	TGTGCCAGCAGCCTTCGGGGAACCCTGTTGACCGGGGAGCTGTTTTTT	CASSLRGTLLTGELFF
-	-	TRBV28	TRBJ1-6	TGTGCCAGCAGTTTGTGGTCCCAGGGGTATAATTCACCCCTCCACTTT	CASSLWSQGYNSPLHF
-	-	TRBV25-1	TRBJ1-6	TGTGCCAGCAGTGTACAGCATAATTCACCCCTCCACTTT	CASSVQHNSPLHF
-	-	TRBV19	TRBJ1-4	TGTGCCAGTCGGAGGGCTCTAAATGAAAAACTGTTTTTT	CASRRALNEKLFF
-	-	TRBV29-1	TRBJ2-7	TGCAGCGTTGTAGCGGACGAGCAGTACTTC	CSVVADEQYF
-	-	TRBV20-1	TRBJ1-1	TGCAGTGCTCAGAATTGGCCTGAAGCTTTCTTT	CSAQNWPEAFF
TRBD2	-	TRBV19	TRBJ2-1	TGTGCCAGTAGTGGACTAGCAAGCGCCTACAATGAGCAGTTCTTC	CASSGLASAYNEQFF
-	-	TRBV6-5	TRBJ1-2	TGTGCCAGCAGTTCTCAGGTCCTCTATGGCTACACCTTC	CASSSQVLYGYTF
TRBD2	once	TRBV6-5	TRBJ2-7	TGTGCCAGCAGTACTGGGGGGGGAACCGAGCAGTACTTC	CASSTGGGTEQYF
-	once	TRBV30	TRBJ1-5	TGTGCCTGGAGTGATGGGGGGAATCAGCCCCAGCATTTT	CAWSDGGNQPQHF
TRBD2	-	TRBV6-5	TRBJ2-5	TGTGCCAGCAGTTGGGGGGGAGGACGAGAGACCCAGTACTTC	CASSWGGGRETQYF
-	-	TRBV12-3/TRBV12-4	TRBJ2-5	TGTGCCAGCAGTTCGGGAGAGACCCAGTACTTC	CASSSGETQYF
-	-	TRBV7-2	TRBJ2-7	TGTGCCAGCAGCTTATCTGGATCTAGTACCTACGAGCAGTACTTC	CASSLSGSSTYEQYF
TRBD1	few	TRBV18	TRBJ1-2	TGTGCCAGCTCACTGCAGGGGGCTAACTATGGCTACACCTTC	CASSLQGANYGYTF
-	-	TRBV5-1	TRBJ2-7	TGCGCCAGCAGCTTTGAGGACAATTACGAGCAGTACTTC	CASSFEDNYEQYF
TRBD1	few	TRBV19	TRBJ2-2	TGTGCCAGTAGTTACAGGGGGGCCGGGGAGCTGTTTTTT	CASSYRGAGELFF
-	-	TRBV19	TRBJ1-5	TGTGCCAGTAGTATAGTGACAGCATCAAATCAGCCCCAGCATTTT	CASSIVTASNQPQHF
-	-	TRBV7-2	TRBJ2-3	TGTGCCAGCAGCCCGGGGGCAGATACGCAGTATTTT	CASSPGADTQYF
TRBD1	-	TRBV28	TRBJ2-2	TGTGCCAGCAGACCCGCTGCCTGGACAGGGAAGGGGAACACCGGGGAGCTGTTTTTT	CASRPAAWTGKGNTGELFF
-	-	TRBV25-1	TRBJ2-2	TGTGCCAGCATGAGGTGGTCCACCGGGGAGCTGTTTTTT	CASMRWSTGELFF
-	-	TRBV29-1	TRBJ2-3	TGCAGCGTTGAAGGGGGCACTACAGATACGCAGTATTTT	CSVEGGTTDTQYF
TRBD1	-	TRBV10-3	TRBJ1-4	TGTGCCATCAGTGAGATGGGACAGGGAGGGGAAAAACTGTTTTTT	CAISEMGQGGEKLFF
-	-	TRBV4-3	TRBJ1-1	TGCGCCAGCAGCCGCACACAGGGAACTGAAGCTTTCTTT	CASSRTQGTEAFF
TRBD1	-	TRBV10-3	TRBJ2-2	TGTGCCATCAGTTCCGACAGGGGGGATCGCACCGGGGAGCTGTTTTTT	CAISSDRGDRTGELFF
TRBD1	-	TRBV5-1	TRBJ2-5	TGCGCCAGCAGCTTTGGGACAGTCCAAGAGACCCAGTACTTC	CASSFGTVQETQYF
-	-	TRBV7-9	TRBJ2-5	TGTGCCAGCAGCGCCATCCCCGGGGGACCGTACCAAGAGACCCAGTACTTC	CASSAIPGGPYQETQYF
-	-	TRBV3-1/TRBV3-2	TRBJ2-1	TGTGCCAGCAGTTCCGGGAAACCTCTTCTTCTACGATTCTTC	CASSSGKPLLLRFF
TRBD2	once	TRBV6-2/TRBV6-3	TRBJ2-3	TGTGCCAGCAGTCGGTGGACTAGCGGAACCACAGATACGCAGTATTTT	CASSRWTSGTTDTQYF
-	-	TRBV7-2	TRBJ2-1	TGTGCCAGCAGCTTAGACGCGGTAAACTACAATGAGCAGTTCTTC	CASSLDAVNYNEQFF
-	-	TRBV24-1	TRBJ2-7	TGTGCCACCAGTGATTCCAAAGACAGCTCCTACGAGCAGTACTTC	CATSDSKDSSYEQYF
TRBD1	-	TRBV7-9	TRBJ1-1	TGTGCCAGCAGCTTAGTGGAAGTTTTGACAGGGGGACTTACTGAAGCTTTCTTT	CASSLVEVLTGGLTEAFF
TRBD2	once	TRBV7-2	TRBJ2-5	TGTGCCAGCAGCCGGGGGGAAGAGACCCAGTACTTC	CASSRGEETQYF